This T cell receptor beta chain comes out of a study of T cells in Graves' hyperthyroidism and ophthalmopathy. This clonotype was found many times. RNA transcripts served as the template for amplifying TCR beta CDR3 regions. The HTBI set primed first-round TCR CDR3 RT-PCR. TCRdb redid the calling of the multiplex PCR reads with MiXCR, one entry per CDR3 protein. The sample records more than 550,000 distinct CDR3 sequences, around 19% being singletons. Material: blood. The receptor comes from a woman in her fifties or sixties with Graves' hyperthyroidism that later progressed to Graves' ophthalmopathy.

The CDR3 loop is CASSDPPDRYTDTQYF. The CDR3 DNA reads TGTGCCAGCAGCGACCCCCCGGACAGATACACAGATACGCAGTATTTT. The V call is TRBV7-2, the J call TRBJ2-3, with TRBD1 as a possible D gene (6 bases). CDR1 SGHTA and CDR2 FQGNSA come from the germline V gene. The CDR3 totals 16 residues. Deletions cut 5 bases from V and 2 bases from J, with 17 bases between.